Shown below are 26 T cell receptor beta chains from a single sample sequenced in a study of cytomegalovirus exposure and HLA in healthy donors. The PCR had 60 Vbeta and 13 Jbeta primers. TCRdb keeps only in-frame clones here, not all; method: immunoSEQ multiplex PCR. The sample consists of 95,000 to 150,000 clones, just over 65% of them appearing once. The sequenced material came from PBMCs. Receptors were obtained from a man between 18 and 29 years old in good health and CMV-seronegative.

This clone was picked up a small number of times. The chain is built from TRBV19 and TRBJ1-2; no definite D call. Germline loops: CDR1 LNHDA, CDR2 SQIVND (reference sequence). The CDR3 sequence is 11 residues long. V dropped 3 bases and J dropped 7 bases, with 6 bases sitting between them. CDR3 nucleotide sequence: TGTGCCAGTAGTATGGGCAGTGGCTACACCTTC. This gives the protein CASSMGSGYTF.

V usage is TRBV7-2 and J usage is TRBJ1-1; the D is unclear. The CDR3 loop spans 14 amino acids. V was clipped by 2 bases and J by 5 bases, with 12 bases between them. Germline lookup yields CDR1 SGHTA and CDR2 FQGNSA. As DNA, the CDR3 is TGTGCCAGCAGCTTACGGTCATCGGGGACTGAAGCTTTCTTT. Amino acids: CASSLRSSGTEAFF. Filled out from reference TRBV7-2 and TRBJ1-1, the complete variable domain reads GAGVSQSPSNKVTEKGKDVELRCDPISGHTALYWYRQSLGQGLEFLIYFQGNSAPDKSGLPSDRFSAERTGGSVSTLTIQRTQQEDSAVYLCASSLRSSGTEAFFGQGTRLTVV.

The V gene is TRBV28, the J gene TRBJ2-1; D possibly corresponds to TRBD2 (5 bases). CDR1 is MDHEN and CDR2 is SYDVKM in the germline V gene. With 6 bases removed from V and 7 bases from J, the gap between germline ends came to 10 bases. The CDR3 consists of 12 residues. The CDR3, as DNA: TGTGCCAGCAGAGCGAGGGAGAATGAGCAGTTCTTC. It codes for CASRARENEQFF.

V gene TRBV27 combines with J gene TRBJ2-1; TRBD1 matches at 7 bases. The CDR3 is 15 residues long. Germline assignment: CDR1 MNHEY and CDR2 SMNVEV (reference sequence). J lost 2 bases, V lost 3 bases, and 4 bases had no gene match. CDR3: CASSFRDSPYNEQFF. The CDR3 bases are TGTGCCAGCAGTTTTCGGGACAGCCCCTACAATGAGCAGTTCTTC.

The chain recombines TRBV19 with TRBJ2-5; D remains unclear. The V end was cut by 1 base, the J end by 5 bases, with 17 bases between. The V gene's germline CDR1 is LNHDA and CDR2 SQIVND (reference sequence). The CDR3 is 16 residues long. Here the CDR3 reads CASSIGSQPARETQYF. DNA for the CDR3: TGTGCCAGTAGTATAGGGTCTCAACCAGCGAGGGAGACCCAGTACTTC.

The chain couples TRBV6-6 to TRBJ2-5; 8 bases are a match to TRBD2. With the DNA end fitting TRBJ2-7 better, the J assignment may be wrong. Germline V gene sequence: CDR1 MNHNY, CDR2 SVGAGI (reference sequence). CDR3 length equals 15 residues. Here the CDR3 DNA reads TGTGCCAGCACGAGCGGGGGAAAGAACGCCTACGAGCAGTACTTC. Translated: CASTSGGKNAYEQYF.

The rearrangement uses TRBV6-6 and TRBJ2-5; 7 bases align to TRBD2. Per germline, CDR1 MNHNY and CDR2 SVGAGI (reference sequence). The CDR3 is made up of 14 amino acids. After removal of 2 bases from V and 4 bases from J, the junction contained 4 bases not matched to a gene. CDR3 region: CASSYGSGVETQYF. The CDR3, as DNA: TGTGCCAGCAGTTACGGGAGCGGGGTAGAGACCCAGTACTTC.

The rearrangement uses TRBV5-4 and TRBJ2-1; D unclear. The CDR3 spans 15 residues. The germline CDR1 and CDR2 sequences are SGHNT and YYREEE (reference sequence). V lost 2 bases, J lost 0 bases, and 9 bases lay in between. The CDR3 sequence is CASSLERVSYNEQFF. CDR3 nucleotide sequence: TGTGCCAGCAGCTTAGAACGGGTCTCCTACAATGAGCAGTTCTTC.

This chain connects TRBV2 to TRBJ1-5, with no clear D. The CDR3 extends over 14 amino acids. Germline CDR1 SNHLY, CDR2 FYNNEI. V shed 5 bases and J shed 0 bases, with 8 bases lying between them. The CDR3 nucleotides are TGTGCCAGCAGTACACCTGATAGCAATCAGCCCCAGCATTTT. Translated, it gives CASSTPDSNQPQHF.

In the case of this clone: The same CDR3 also results from other DNA sequences found in this sample. In nucleotides, the CDR3 is TGTGCCAGCAGCGTAGAGGAGGGTCGCACTGAAGCTTTCTTT. It is translated as CASSVEEGRTEAFF. The genes are TRBV9 and TRBJ1-1; D is unresolved. CDR1 is SGDLS, CDR2 YYNGEE, per germline. The CDR3 loop spans 14 amino acids. Trimming took off 0 bases at V and 4 bases at J, with 10 bases between the two ends.

The CDR3: CASSYSIRRQDTEAFF. The CDR3 DNA reads as TGTGCCAGCAGTTACTCGATTCGTCGTCAGGACACTGAAGCTTTCTTT. V gene TRBV6-5 combines with J gene TRBJ1-1; D remains ambiguous. This CDR3 is built from 16 residues. V dropped 0 bases and J dropped 3 bases, with 14 bases sitting between them. CDR1 and CDR2 (germline): MNHEY, SVGAGI.

The rearrangement links TRBV7-2 to TRBJ2-7; TRBD2 agrees at 8 bases. The CDR3 has 15 amino acids. V lost 0 bases, J lost 5 bases, and 6 bases stayed unmatched. The V gene's germline CDR1 is SGHTA and CDR2 FQGNSA. The CDR3 coding sequence is TGTGCCAGCAGCTTAGCAGCGGGAGAGCGGAACGAGCAGTACTTC. Translated, it gives CASSLAAGERNEQYF.

This clone was counted only a few times. The chain has TRBV2 and TRBJ2-3, with 8 positions matching TRBD1. The trim removed 8 bases at V and 6 bases at J, leaving 7 bases unmatched. The CDR3 loop spans 13 amino acids. Germline loops: CDR1 SNHLY, CDR2 FYNNEI. The CDR3 loop reads CASSPGGMDTQYF. CDR3 coding DNA: TGTGCCAGCTCGCCAGGGGGCATGGATACGCAGTATTTT.

The chain is built from TRBV27 and TRBJ2-1; 8 bases line up with TRBD1. Germline trimming cut 0 bases from V and 6 bases from J; bases unmatched to any gene: 1. Per germline, CDR1 MNHEY and CDR2 SMNVEV (reference sequence). The length of the CDR3 is 14 residues. The CDR3 DNA sequence: TGTGCCAGCAGTTTATCCAGGGGGCCCAATGAGCAGTTCTTC. Its translation: CASSLSRGPNEQFF.

The CDR3 DNA reads TGTGCCAGCAGCTTAGCTTCACAGAGCTCCTACGAGCAGTACTTC. Its protein is CASSLASQSSYEQYF. V is TRBV7-2 and J is TRBJ2-7; D not certain. With 0 bases removed from V and 0 bases from J, the gap between germline ends came to 9 bases. Germline V lookup: CDR1 SGHTA, CDR2 FQGNSA. This CDR3 contains 15 residues.

The chain employs TRBV9 and TRBJ2-2, with D possibly being TRBD2 (5 bases). V lost 4 bases, J lost 6 bases, and 10 bases lay in between. CDR3 length: 13 residues. Germline V CDR1 and CDR2: SGDLS, YYNGEE. CDR3 bases: TGTGCCAGCAGCCAGGTCGGGGCCGGGGAGCTGTTTTTT. This codes for CASSQVGAGELFF.

V is TRBV21-1 and J is TRBJ2-7; TRBD2 reflects the table's D call only, with no check against the DNA. TRBV21-1 is flagged as a pseudogene. There are 18 residues in the CDR3. The chain's CDR3 is CASSRRGGGEQGNYEQYF. The CDR3 nucleotides are TGTGCCAGCAGCCGCCGCGGCGGGGGGGAACAGGGTAACTACGAGCAGTACTTC.

The chain combines TRBV6-5 with TRBJ1-2, with no clear D. The CDR3 is 13 residues long. CDR1 and CDR2 (germline): MNHEY, SVGAGI. Trimming left V 5 bases short and J 2 bases short, with 9 bases between. CDR3 DNA sequence: TGTGCCAGCAGTCCCAAGAGCAACTATGGCTACACCTTC. Translated: CASSPKSNYGYTF.

This clone has a handful of counts. The chain recombines TRBV27 with TRBJ1-1; D is unresolved. The V and J ends lost 7 bases and 10 bases respectively, with 13 bases between them. Germline CDR1 is MNHEY and CDR2 is SMNVEV (reference sequence). The CDR3 has 11 residues. CDR3 sequence: CASTGGGVAFF. In DNA, the CDR3 is TGTGCCAGCACGGGAGGCGGCGTAGCTTTCTTT.

There are a few counts of this clone. The chain links TRBV10-2 to TRBJ2-2; perhaps TRBD1 as D (5 bases). Germline V lookup: CDR1 WSHSY, CDR2 SAAADI. Trimming removed 10 bases at V and 4 bases at J, with 13 bases between. The CDR3 spans 13 residues. The DNA of the CDR3 is TGCGCCACCTTGACAGTTATCACCGGGGAGCTGTTTTTT. It specifies CATLTVITGELFF.

The chain combines TRBV6-5 with TRBJ2-7, with TRBD2 matching over 8 bases. The CDR3 consists of 15 residues. Germline V gives CDR1 MNHEY, CDR2 SVGAGI. Trimming took 2 bases from V and 6 from J; bases not matched to a gene: 9. In DNA, the CDR3 is TGTGCCAGCAGTTACCAACAGCCGGGACTAGGCGAGCAGTACTTC. Protein product: CASSYQQPGLGEQYF.

This clone was seen a single time. V gene TRBV6-5 combines with J gene TRBJ2-2; D is possibly TRBD2 (6 bases). CDR1 and CDR2 from the germline V gene are MNHEY and SVGAGI. Trimming removed 6 bases at V and 4 bases at J, with 12 bases between. This CDR3 has 14 residues. The CDR3 sequence is CASSRDWTTGELFF. The CDR3 DNA reads as TGTGCCAGCAGCCGGGACTGGACCACCGGGGAGCTGTTTTTT.

CDR3 loop: CASSLAQGVKADTQYF. The CDR3 DNA follows: TGTGCCAGCAGCTTAGCGCAAGGGGTGAAGGCAGATACGCAGTATTTT. The chain uses TRBV7-4 and TRBJ2-3, with D possibly matching TRBD1 (5 bases). CDR3 length: 16 amino acids. Germline V gene lookup returns CDR1 SGHVT and CDR2 SQSDAQ. Trimming took 0 bases from V and 4 from J, leaving 14 bases between them.

The chain carries TRBV7-9 and TRBJ1-1; D remains unclear. The CDR3 is made up of 14 amino acids. Trimming shortened V by 5 bases and J by 0 bases, and 10 bases separated the two germline ends. The V gene's germline CDR1 is SEHNR and CDR2 FQNEAQ (reference sequence). The CDR3 loop reads CASSPAGMNTEAFF. CDR3 sequence (DNA): TGTGCCAGCAGCCCCGCGGGGATGAACACTGAAGCTTTCTTT.

This clone has a handful of counts. The J gene is TRBJ2-7, the V gene TRBV10-1; the match to TRBD1 covers 7 bases. The CDR3 is made up of 18 amino acids. Germline CDR1 and CDR2: WNHNN and SYGVQD (reference sequence). With V trimmed by 1 base and J by 3 bases, 15 bases remained unmatched. For the CDR3, the DNA is TGCGCCAGCAGTGAGTGTAGGGGGCGCAATTTAAGGCACTACGAGCAGTACTTC. It encodes CASSECRGRNLRHYEQYF.

The chain employs TRBV4-2 and TRBJ2-3, with 9 bases identical to TRBD2. Trimming removed 0 bases from V and 4 bases from J; junction bases left unmatched: 2. Germline V gene sequence: CDR1 LGHNA, CDR2 YNFKEQ. CDR3 length equals 15 residues. The CDR3 DNA is TGTGCCAGCAGCCAAGAGCGGGGGGGCCCAGATACGCAGTATTTT. Its translation: CASSQERGGPDTQYF.